This T cell receptor beta chain was obtained from a study of identical twins. Germline V gene lookup returns CDR1 MRHNA and CDR2 SNTAGT. This CDR3 has 15 amino acids. The trim removed 6 bases at V and 6 bases at J, leaving 12 bases unmatched. This clonotype was seen more than once but under ten times. From the 5' RACE reads, TCRdb called clonotypes with MiXCR, one entry per CDR3 protein. Here the sample spans 400,000 to 600,000 distinct CDR3 sequences, about 22% being singletons. These data were also filed under a second study, of yellow fever vaccine responses in identical twins.

This clonotype was obtained from a woman between 18 and 29 years old in good health. The chain carries TRBV6-4 and TRBJ2-3; 7 bases line up with TRBD1. The sequenced material came from CD4+ T cells sorted from blood. CDR3 in DNA: TGTGCCAGCAGCAAAGACAGGGTCGCCGGGGATACGCAGTATTTT. Its protein is CASSKDRVAGDTQYF.